This TCR beta chain was retrieved from a study of CD8 T cells in ankylosing spondylitis. Study observations and caveats: A TCR beta motif of eight highly homologous variants appeared characteristic of ankylosing spondylitis blood.

This clonotype was counted at least ten times. Its cognate antigen is unknown. Via MiXCR, TCRdb re-called the 5' RACE reads, giving one row per CDR3 protein. The repertoire holds about 200,000 distinct CDR3 sequences, 5.5% to 7.5% seen once, with over 12% in the top ten. The CDR3 totals 16 residues. Germline CDR1 is LNHNV and CDR2 is YYDKDF (reference sequence). V was clipped by 5 bases and J by 3 bases, with 18 bases between them. Sequenced input: blood, either unsorted or a sorted T cell fraction (not recorded which). The V call is TRBV15, the J call TRBJ2-3; a weak D match, TRBD1 (7 bases). This clonotype originated in a male donor with ankylosing spondylitis. For the CDR3, the DNA is TGTGCCACCAGCCCCTGGAGGGGGCTAGCAACAGATACGCAGTATTTT. Translated, it gives CATSPWRGLATDTQYF.